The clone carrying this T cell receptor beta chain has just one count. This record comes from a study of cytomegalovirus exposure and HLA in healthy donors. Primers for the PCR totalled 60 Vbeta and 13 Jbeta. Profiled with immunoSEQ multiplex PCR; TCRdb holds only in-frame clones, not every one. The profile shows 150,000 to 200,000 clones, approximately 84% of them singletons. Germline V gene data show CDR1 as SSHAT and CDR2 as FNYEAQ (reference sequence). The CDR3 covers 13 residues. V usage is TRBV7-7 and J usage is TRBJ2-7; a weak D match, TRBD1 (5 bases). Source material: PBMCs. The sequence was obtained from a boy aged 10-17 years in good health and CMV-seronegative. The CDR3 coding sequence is TGTGCTAGCTCGTTAGGGGTGGCCTCCGAGCAGTACTTC. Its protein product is CASSLGVASEQYF.